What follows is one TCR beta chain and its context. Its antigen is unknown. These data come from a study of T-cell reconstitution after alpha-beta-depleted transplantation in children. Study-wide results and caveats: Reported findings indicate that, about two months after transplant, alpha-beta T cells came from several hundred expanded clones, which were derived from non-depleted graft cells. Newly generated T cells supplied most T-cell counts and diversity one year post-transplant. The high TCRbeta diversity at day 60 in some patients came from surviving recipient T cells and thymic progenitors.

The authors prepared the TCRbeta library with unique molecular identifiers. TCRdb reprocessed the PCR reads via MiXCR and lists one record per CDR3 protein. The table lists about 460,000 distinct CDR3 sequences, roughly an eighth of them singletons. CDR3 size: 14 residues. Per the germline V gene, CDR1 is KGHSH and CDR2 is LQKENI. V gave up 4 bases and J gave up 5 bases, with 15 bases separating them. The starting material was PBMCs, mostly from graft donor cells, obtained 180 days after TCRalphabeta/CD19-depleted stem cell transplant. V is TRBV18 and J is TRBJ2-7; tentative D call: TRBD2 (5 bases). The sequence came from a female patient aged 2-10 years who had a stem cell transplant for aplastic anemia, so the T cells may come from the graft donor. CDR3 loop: CASSQDWGPNEQYF. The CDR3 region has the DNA TGTGCCAGCTCACAGGACTGGGGTCCCAACGAGCAGTACTTC.